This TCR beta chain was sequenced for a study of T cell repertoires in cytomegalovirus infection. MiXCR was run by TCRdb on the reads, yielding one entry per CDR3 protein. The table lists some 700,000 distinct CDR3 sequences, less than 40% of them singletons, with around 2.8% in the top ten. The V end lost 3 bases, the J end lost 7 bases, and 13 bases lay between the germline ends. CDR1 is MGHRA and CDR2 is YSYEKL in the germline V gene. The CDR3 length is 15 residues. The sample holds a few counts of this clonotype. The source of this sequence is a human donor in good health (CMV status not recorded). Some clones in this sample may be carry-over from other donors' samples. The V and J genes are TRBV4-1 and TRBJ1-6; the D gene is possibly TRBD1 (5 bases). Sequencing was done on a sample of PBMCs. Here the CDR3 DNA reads TGCGCCAGCAGCCACGAACGGGGGGAGAATTCACCCCTCCACTTT. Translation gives CASSHERGENSPLHF.